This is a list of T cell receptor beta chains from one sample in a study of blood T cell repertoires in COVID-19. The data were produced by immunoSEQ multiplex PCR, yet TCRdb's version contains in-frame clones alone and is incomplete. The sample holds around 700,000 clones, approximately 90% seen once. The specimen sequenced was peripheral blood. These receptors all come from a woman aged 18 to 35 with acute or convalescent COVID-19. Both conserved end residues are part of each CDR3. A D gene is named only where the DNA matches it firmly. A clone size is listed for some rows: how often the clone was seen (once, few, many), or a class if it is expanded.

CASSRRNSPLHF	TGTGCCAGTAGTCGCAGAAATTCACCCCTCCACTTT	.	TRBV19	TRBJ1-6	.
CASSPLGTPRNTIYF	TGTGCCAGCAGCCCGTTAGGGACACCGAGAAACACCATATATTTT	.	TRBV3-1/TRBV3-2	TRBJ1-3	.
CASSLGQGINQPQHF	TGCGCCAGCAGCTTGGGACAGGGGATTAATCAGCCCCAGCATTTT	TRBD1	TRBV5-1	TRBJ1-5	.
CASSLAYGTGGVFSNQPQHF	TGTGCCAGCAGCTTGGCCTATGGGACAGGGGGCGTGTTTAGCAATCAGCCCCAGCATTTT	TRBD1	TRBV5-8	TRBJ1-5	.
CASSAGGGGPYEQYF	TGTGCCAGCAGCGCGGGCGGCGGGGGGCCCTACGAGCAGTACTTC	TRBD2	TRBV7-9	TRBJ2-7	.
CASSGTPAGSQPQHF	TGTGCCAGCAGTGGTACACCGGCGGGAAGTCAGCCCCAGCATTTT	.	TRBV2	TRBJ1-5	.
CASSDPGQGYGYTF	TGTGCCAGCAGCGATCCGGGACAGGGCTATGGCTACACCTTC	.	TRBV21-1	TRBJ1-2	few
CASSRGTGGSGANVLTF	TGTGCCAGCAGCCGCGGGACAGGGGGCTCTGGGGCCAACGTCCTGACTTTC	TRBD1	TRBV3-1/TRBV3-2	TRBJ2-6	.
CASSPPPSPEQFF	TGTGCCAGCAGTCCCCCGCCGAGTCCTGAGCAGTTCTTC	.	TRBV6-2/TRBV6-3	TRBJ2-1	.
CASIGTTNYGYTF	TGTGCCAGCATCGGGACAACTAACTATGGCTACACCTTC	.	TRBV12-3/TRBV12-4	TRBJ1-2	.
CASSVGSGGSYNEQFF	TGTGCCAGCAGCGTGGGTAGCGGGGGATCCTACAATGAGCAGTTCTTC	TRBD2	TRBV7-9	TRBJ2-1	once
CATSRPGTGVYGYTF	TGTGCCACCAGCAGACCCGGGACAGGAGTATATGGCTACACCTTC	TRBD1	TRBV15	TRBJ1-2	few
CAWSLNPGAGNNQPQHF	TGTGCCTGGAGTTTGAACCCAGGGGCTGGGAACAATCAGCCCCAGCATTTT	.	TRBV30	TRBJ1-5	.
CASTVSPGTDTQYF	TGTGCCAGCACCGTTTCCCCTGGCACAGATACGCAGTATTTT	.	TRBV9	TRBJ2-3	once
CASSAFGAGGDEQFF	TGTGCCAGCAGCGCCTTCGGGGCAGGGGGCGATGAGCAGTTCTTC	TRBD1	TRBV9	TRBJ2-1	.
CASKQGFNTEAFF	TGTGCCAGCAAACAGGGGTTTAACACTGAAGCTTTCTTT	TRBD1	TRBV25-1	TRBJ1-1	.
CASSVRERGGTDTQYF	TGTGCCAGCAGCGTTAGAGAGCGGGGGGGCACAGATACGCAGTATTTT	TRBD2	TRBV9	TRBJ2-3	once
CATSDSNPGNYRGELFF	TGTGCCACCAGTGACAGTAATCCTGGGAATTACAGGGGGGAGCTGTTTTTT	.	TRBV24-1	TRBJ2-2	.
CASSLDHRVIEAFF	TGTGCCAGCAGCTTAGATCACAGGGTGATTGAAGCTTTCTTT	.	TRBV11-2	TRBJ1-1	few
CASSFPTSGESWEQYF	TGTGCCAGCAGCTTTCCGACTAGCGGGGAATCGTGGGAGCAGTACTTC	TRBD2	TRBV5-6	TRBJ2-7	.
CATTRAKGGELFF	TGTGCCACCACGAGGGCCAAAGGCGGGGAGCTGTTTTTT	.	TRBV6-5	TRBJ2-2	.
CASSQTGSGRGGEQYF	TGTGCCAGCAGCCAAACCGGTAGCGGGCGAGGGGGCGAGCAGTACTTC	.	TRBV3-1/TRBV3-2	TRBJ2-7	.
CASGLVLGTGGFTEAFF	TGTGCTAGTGGTTTGGTACTAGGAACAGGGGGTTTCACTGAAGCTTTCTTT	TRBD1	TRBV12-5	TRBJ1-1	once
CASSPGTGMNEQFF	TGTGCCAGCAGCCCAGGGACAGGGATGAATGAGCAGTTCTTC	TRBD1	TRBV14	TRBJ2-1	.
CASSDGGRVAFF	TGTGCCAGCAGTGACGGGGGGCGCGTAGCTTTCTTT	.	TRBV25-1	TRBJ1-1	.
CASSLRVGTGSINYGYTF	TGTGCCAGCAGCTTAAGGGTCGGGACAGGAAGCATAAACTATGGCTACACCTTC	TRBD1	TRBV7-9	TRBJ1-2	.
CASSSQLAGGPTNEQFF	TGCGCCAGCAGCTCACAACTAGCGGGGGGGCCTACGAATGAGCAGTTCTTC	TRBD2	TRBV5-1	TRBJ2-1	.
CASSVVGGIGTEAFF	TGTGCCAGCAGCGTAGTTGGAGGGATCGGGACTGAAGCTTTCTTT	.	TRBV9	TRBJ1-1	.
CASSQFGQGNSPLHF	TGTGCCAGCAGCCAATTCGGACAGGGTAATTCACCCCTCCACTTT	TRBD1	TRBV14	TRBJ1-6	.
CAWSGGVNTEAFF	TGTGCCTGGAGTGGGGGGGTAAACACTGAAGCTTTCTTT	.	TRBV30	TRBJ1-1	.
CASSERRTGSNSPLHF	TGTGCCAGCAGTGAAAGGAGGACAGGGAGTAATTCACCCCTCCACTTT	TRBD1	TRBV2	TRBJ1-6	.
CASSLRDRYSPLHF	TGTGCCAGCAGCCTCCGGGACAGATATTCACCCCTCCACTTT	TRBD1	TRBV7-9	TRBJ1-6	.
CASSPRGFAKNIQYF	TGTGCCAGCTCCCCCAGGGGGTTCGCCAAAAACATTCAGTACTTC	TRBD1	TRBV6-5	TRBJ2-4	.
CSARFSYEQYF	TGCAGTGCTAGATTCAGCTACGAGCAGTACTTC	.	TRBV20-1	TRBJ2-7	.
CASSLIAGRPEETQYF	TGTGCCAGCTCACTGATAGCGGGGCGGCCGGAAGAGACCCAGTACTTC	TRBD2	TRBV18	TRBJ2-5	.
CASRGGDAGEQYF	TGTGCCAGCCGCGGCGGGGATGCCGGCGAGCAGTACTTC	.	TRBV11-1	TRBJ2-7	.
CASSMTRDYGYTF	TGTGCCAGCAGCATGACCAGGGACTATGGCTACACCTTC	.	TRBV7-2	TRBJ1-2	.
CASSLQGRGEQYF	TGTGCCAGCTCACTACAAGGGAGGGGCGAGCAGTACTTC	TRBD2	TRBV18	TRBJ2-7	.
CASSAVTGRNTEAFF	TGTGCCAGCAGCGCTGTAACAGGGAGAAACACTGAAGCTTTCTTT	.	TRBV9	TRBJ1-1	.
CASSYRQDQPQHF	TGTGCCAGCAGTTACCGACAGGATCAGCCCCAGCATTTT	.	TRBV27	TRBJ1-5	.
CASSSQGWKQYF	TGTGCCAGCAGTTCACAGGGTTGGAAGCAGTACTTC	.	TRBV7-9	TRBJ2-7	.
CASSWEDRGRSQPQHF	TGTGCCAGCAGTTGGGAGGACAGGGGGCGTAGTCAGCCCCAGCATTTT	TRBD1	TRBV28	TRBJ1-5	.
CASTRTAGTGGSSYGYTF	TGCGCCAGCACCAGAACCGCCGGGACAGGGGGTAGTAGCTATGGCTACACCTTC	TRBD1	TRBV4-1	TRBJ1-2	.
CASSLDTTTDTQYF	TGTGCCAGTAGTTTGGACACCACCACAGATACGCAGTATTTT	.	TRBV19	TRBJ2-3	few
CASSARWTEAFF	TGTGCCAGCAGTGCCCGGTGGACTGAAGCTTTCTTT	.	TRBV2	TRBJ1-1	.
CASSQVDRGYTEAFF	TGTGCCAGCAGCCAAGTGGACAGGGGATACACTGAAGCTTTCTTT	TRBD1	TRBV14	TRBJ1-1	.
CASSAGGAWGTEAFF	TGCGCCAGCAGCGCCGGAGGGGCTTGGGGAACTGAAGCTTTCTTT	.	TRBV5-1	TRBJ1-1	.
CASSYSGPLLNTEAFF	TGTGCCAGCAGTTACTCGGGCCCCTTACTTAACACTGAAGCTTTCTTT	.	TRBV6-6	TRBJ1-1	.